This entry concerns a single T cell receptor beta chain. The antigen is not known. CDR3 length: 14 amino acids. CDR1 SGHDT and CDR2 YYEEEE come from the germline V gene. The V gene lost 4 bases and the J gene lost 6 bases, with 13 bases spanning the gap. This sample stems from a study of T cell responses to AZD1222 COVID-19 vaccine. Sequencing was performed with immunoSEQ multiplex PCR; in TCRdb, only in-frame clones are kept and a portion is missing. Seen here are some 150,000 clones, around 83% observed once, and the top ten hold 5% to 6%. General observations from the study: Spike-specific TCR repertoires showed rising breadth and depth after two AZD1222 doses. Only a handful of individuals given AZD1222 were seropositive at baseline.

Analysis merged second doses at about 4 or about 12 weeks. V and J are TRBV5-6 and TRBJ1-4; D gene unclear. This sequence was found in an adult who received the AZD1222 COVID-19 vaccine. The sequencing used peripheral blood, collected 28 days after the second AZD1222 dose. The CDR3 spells CASSPRWGDEKLFF. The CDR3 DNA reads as TGTGCCAGCAGCCCCCGGTGGGGAGATGAAAAACTGTTTTTT.